The clone carrying this TCR beta chain appeared many times. Germline V gene sequence: CDR1 DFQATT, CDR2 SNEGSKA (reference sequence). This CDR3 has 13 residues. Between the trimmed V and J ends, which lost 6 bases and 2 bases, there was a span of 13 bases. This entry comes from a study of early T cells in non-severe SARS-CoV-2 infection. TCRdb passed the 5' RACE reads through MiXCR, listing each CDR3 protein once. The data hold 35,000 to 40,000 distinct CDR3 sequences, with 9.9% observed a single time. This receptor was identified in an adult who was a healthcare worker with PCR-confirmed SARS-CoV-2 infection or an uninfected control (not recorded which). This sequence joins TRBV20-1 and TRBJ1-2, with D perhaps matching TRBD1 (5 bases). Specimen: whole blood. The CDR3 DNA reads TGCAGTGCCCGCCAGGGTGCCAACTATGGCTACACCTTC. It translates to CSARQGANYGYTF.